The 27 T cell receptor beta chains below all came from one sample that was sequenced in a study of T-cell reconstitution after alpha-beta-depleted transplantation in children. This sample's TCRbeta library carried unique molecular identifier barcodes. TCRdb passed the PCR reads through MiXCR, listing each CDR3 protein once. The sample lists nearly 350,000 distinct CDR3 sequences, around 15% occurring once. Sequencing used PBMCs, mostly from graft donor cells, obtained 360 days after TCRalphabeta/CD19-depleted stem cell transplant. The receptors originated from a male patient aged 2 to 9 who had a stem cell transplant for acute lymphoblastic leukemia, so the T cells may come from the graft donor.

The chain is built from TRBV23-1 and TRBJ2-2; the match to TRBD2 covers 14 bases. TRBV23-1 is flagged as an ORF with uncertain function. CDR3 size: 23 residues. The junction had 21 bases not matched to a gene; V was cut back by 6 bases and J by 0 bases. The CDR3 DNA follows: TGCGCCAGCAGCCTCCACGGGTGGGGGATGACTAGCGGGAGGGCCTCGAACACCGGGGAGCTGTTTTTT. This codes for CASSLHGWGMTSGRASNTGELFF.

This clonotype appeared a few times. J is TRBJ2-2 and V is TRBV2, with 7 positions matching TRBD2. Unmatched junction bases numbered 5, after V lost 8 bases and J lost 2 bases. This CDR3 has 14 residues. Germline CDR1 reads SNHLY; CDR2 reads FYNNEI. This CDR3 reads CASLLAPNTGELFF. In DNA form, the CDR3 reads TGTGCCAGCCTACTAGCGCCCAACACCGGGGAGCTGTTTTTT.

This clonotype has ten or more counts. The J gene is TRBJ2-7, the V gene TRBV28; 9 bases match TRBD2. J was trimmed by 6 bases and V by 6 bases; bases with no gene match: 9. This CDR3 region has 14 residues. The V gene's germline CDR1 is MDHEN and CDR2 SYDVKM. The CDR3 sequence: CASSLSGSVSEQYF. Here the CDR3 DNA reads TGTGCCAGCAGCCTTAGCGGGAGTGTCTCCGAGCAGTACTTC.

The V and J genes are TRBV7-3 and TRBJ2-3; D gene ambiguous. The ends were cut back, 5 bases at V and 0 bases at J, with 15 bases in the middle. This CDR3 is 16 amino acids long. CDR1 SGHTA and CDR2 FQGTGA come from the germline V gene. As DNA, the CDR3 is TGTGCCAGCAGCCGCGGCAGCCTAACTAGCACAGATACGCAGTATTTT. Translating it yields CASSRGSLTSTDTQYF.

V usage is TRBV15 and J usage is TRBJ2-3, with 10 positions matching TRBD2. V shed 5 bases and J 0 bases; nucleotides not matched to a gene: 5. The CDR3 extends over 16 amino acids. CDR1 and CDR2 (germline): LNHNV, YYDKDF (reference sequence). The CDR3 sequence is CATSGGTSASTDTQYF. In DNA, the CDR3 is TGTGCCACCAGCGGTGGGACTAGCGCCAGCACAGATACGCAGTATTTT.

The chain combines TRBV29-1 with TRBJ2-3, with TRBD1 matching over 7 bases. The CDR3 extends over 15 amino acids. In germline, CDR1 is SQVTM, CDR2 ANQGSEA. Unmatched junction bases numbered 8, after V lost 5 bases and J lost 0 bases. CDR3 sequence (DNA): TGCAGCGTTCGGGACAGTTCTACTAGCACAGATACGCAGTATTTT. Amino acid sequence: CSVRDSSTSTDTQYF.

This clonotype turned up a few times. The rearrangement links TRBV5-4 to TRBJ1-3; the D gene is possibly TRBD1 (5 bases). This CDR3 is built from 15 residues. Germline CDR1 SGHNT, CDR2 YYREEE (reference sequence). Trimming took off 1 base at V and 4 bases at J, with 12 bases between the two ends. The CDR3 bases are TGTGCCAGCAGCTTGTGGCCCGGGGCGGGAAACACCATATATTTT. It specifies CASSLWPGAGNTIYF.

This clonotype was picked up a small number of times. The V and J genes are TRBV7-3 and TRBJ2-2; D is unresolved. The CDR3 length is 15 residues. Trimming pared 0 bases from V and 6 bases from J, leaving 11 bases between. Per germline, CDR1 SGHTA and CDR2 FQGTGA. CDR3 nucleotide sequence: TGTGCCAGCAGCTTAACGTCGGCGGTTCCCGGGGAGCTGTTTTTT. This encodes CASSLTSAVPGELFF.

This clonotype was observed a handful of times. The chain uses TRBV12-3 or TRBV12-4 and TRBJ2-1, with 7 nucleotides matching TRBD2. Losses at the gene ends were 5 bases for V and 2 bases for J; bases not matched to a gene: 6. The CDR3 runs to 15 residues. The CDR3 spells CASSLAGLPYNEQFF. CDR3 DNA: TGTGCCAGCAGTCTCGCGGGACTACCCTACAATGAGCAGTTCTTC.

This chain connects TRBV5-5 to TRBJ2-2; D is ambiguous. This CDR3 contains 15 residues. Germline V gene data show CDR1 as SGHKS and CDR2 as YYEKEE (reference sequence). V was trimmed by 4 bases and J by 4 bases, leaving 14 bases between them. The CDR3: CASSPRGFPTGELFF. In nucleotides, the CDR3 is TGTGCCAGCAGCCCCAGAGGCTTTCCCACCGGGGAGCTGTTTTTT.

J is TRBJ2-2 and V is TRBV28; the D is unclear. Trimming shortened V by 11 bases and J by 5 bases, and 18 bases separated the two germline ends. Germline loops: CDR1 MDHEN, CDR2 SYDVKM. The CDR3 has 14 residues. The CDR3 reads CARNILSLTGELFF. The CDR3 DNA follows: TGTGCCCGAAATATCCTCTCGTTGACCGGGGAGCTGTTTTTT. Variable domain in full (rest from reference TRBV28 and TRBJ2-2): DVKVTQSSRYLVKRTGEKVFLECVQDMDHENMFWYRQDPGLGLRLIYFSYDVKMKEKGDIPEGYSVSREKKERFSLILESASTNQTSMYLCARNILSLTGELFFGEGSRLTVL.

The chain employs TRBV29-1 and TRBJ2-7; no reliable D call. This CDR3 comprises 12 residues. Germline CDR1 and CDR2: SQVTM and ANQGSEA. The V and J ends lost 3 bases and 2 bases respectively, with 8 bases between them. The CDR3 DNA sequence: TGCAGCGTTGAGATGGACCCCTACGAGCAGTACTTC. It encodes CSVEMDPYEQYF.

The chain recombines TRBV6-2 or TRBV6-3 with TRBJ2-7; perhaps TRBD1 as D (6 bases). This CDR3 region has 14 residues. The ends were cut back, 7 bases at V and 3 bases at J, with 16 bases in the middle. CDR1 is MNHEY, CDR2 SVGEGT, per germline. The CDR3 coding sequence is TGTGCCAGCACCTCCCTACAGGGTTTCTACGAGCAGTACTTC. Amino acid sequence: CASTSLQGFYEQYF.

This clonotype appeared a few times. The V call is TRBV29-1, the J call TRBJ2-4; 11 bases fit TRBD2. There are 14 residues in the CDR3. The V and J ends lost 5 bases and 9 bases, in that order; junction bases with no gene match: 9. Per germline, CDR1 SQVTM and CDR2 ANQGSEA. The CDR3: CSVTTSGTIGIQYF. The CDR3 nucleotides read TGCAGCGTTACGACTAGCGGGACTATCGGCATTCAGTACTTC.

The genes are TRBV7-8 and TRBJ2-1, with TRBD1 identical over 7 bases. Germline CDR1 reads SGHVS; CDR2 reads FQNEAQ. The CDR3 length is 12 residues. The trim removed 4 bases at V and 15 bases at J, leaving 9 bases unmatched. The CDR3 loop is CASSSDRWPGFF. The CDR3 region has the DNA TGTGCCAGCAGCTCGGACAGGTGGCCAGGGTTCTTC.

The chain uses TRBV7-9 and TRBJ2-1; 7 bases line up with TRBD2. CDR1 and CDR2 (germline): SEHNR, FQNEAQ (reference sequence). Losses at the gene ends were 5 bases for V and 7 bases for J; bases not matched to a gene: 14. The CDR3 consists of 16 residues. CDR3 nucleotides: TGTGCCAGCAGCCACCCTAAGGGCGGGAGAGTGAATGAGCAGTTCTTC. Translation gives CASSHPKGGRVNEQFF.

This clonotype turned up a few times. The V and J genes are TRBV6-1 and TRBJ2-3; TRBD2 aligns across 8 bases. The CDR3 runs 14 residues. V gave up 3 bases and J gave up 9 bases; unmatched junction bases: 8. The germline gives CDR1 MNHNS, CDR2 SASEGT. The CDR3 DNA follows: TGTGCCAGCAGTGAGAACGGGAGGGCCGTGACGCAGTATTTT. Amino acid sequence: CASSENGRAVTQYF.

This clonotype has at least ten counts. This chain links TRBV12-3 or TRBV12-4 with TRBJ2-2; 12 bases map to TRBD1. The CDR3 covers 13 residues. The ends lost 8 bases at V and 6 bases at J; junction bases unmatched: 1. CDR3: CASGDRGPGELFF. The CDR3 DNA reads TGTGCCAGCGGGGACAGGGGGCCCGGGGAGCTGTTTTTT.

This clonotype was seen only a few times. The genes are TRBV9 and TRBJ2-3; D uncertain. Germline CDR1 is SGDLS and CDR2 is YYNGEE. Trimming left V 0 bases short and J 2 bases short, with 4 bases between. This CDR3 has 13 amino acids. The chain's CDR3 is CASSVAFTDTQYF. The CDR3 coding sequence is TGTGCCAGCAGCGTAGCTTTCACAGATACGCAGTATTTT.

This chain uses TRBV4-1 with TRBJ2-1; 10 bases are shared with TRBD2. This CDR3 comprises 16 residues. CDR1 is MGHRA, CDR2 YSYEKL, per germline. J was trimmed by 3 bases and V by 7 bases; bases with no gene match: 9. Here the CDR3 reads CASTRGPSGSYNEQFF. The DNA for the CDR3 is TGCGCCAGCACGAGGGGCCCTAGCGGGAGCTACAATGAGCAGTTCTTC.

The chain is built from TRBV4-2 and TRBJ2-5; weak D call: TRBD1 (6 bases). V gave up 4 bases and J gave up 3 bases, with 12 bases separating them. The CDR3 is 14 residues long. Germline V gene lookup returns CDR1 LGHNA and CDR2 YNFKEQ. CDR3 in DNA: TGTGCCAGCAGCCTAAGAGGACAGAAAGAGACCCAGTACTTC. Protein: CASSLRGQKETQYF.

V and J are TRBV14 and TRBJ2-1; 8 positions agree with TRBD1. CDR3 length: 16 amino acids. CDR1 is SGHDN, CDR2 FVKESK, per germline. J was trimmed by 4 bases and V by 1 base; bases with no gene match: 6. CDR3 protein: CASSQGFNRGYNEQFF. The CDR3 DNA reads TGTGCCAGCAGCCAAGGATTTAACAGGGGGTACAATGAGCAGTTCTTC.

The rearrangement joins TRBV7-6 to TRBJ2-1; no reliable D call. Per germline, CDR1 SGHVS and CDR2 FNYEAQ. This CDR3 region has 16 residues. With 1 base removed from V and 3 bases from J, the gap between germline ends came to 13 bases. The CDR3 is CASSLGGWADYNEQFF. Written as DNA, the CDR3 is TGTGCCAGCAGCTTAGGGGGTTGGGCAGACTACAATGAGCAGTTCTTC.

V usage is TRBV25-1 and J usage is TRBJ2-7; tentatively, D is TRBD2 (5 bases). The CDR3 consists of 17 residues. Per the germline V gene, CDR1 is MGHDK and CDR2 is SYGVNS. Trimming shortened V by 2 bases and J by 5 bases, and 22 bases separated the two germline ends. The CDR3 protein is CASSEVGVGLSSHEQYF. CDR3 DNA sequence: TGTGCCAGCAGTGAAGTCGGGGTGGGTCTTTCGTCACACGAGCAGTACTTC.

This clonotype has only a few counts. The rearrangement links TRBV7-2 to TRBJ2-1; D is unclear. Germline values: CDR1 SGHTA, CDR2 FQGNSA. This CDR3 has 14 amino acids. V gave up 3 bases and J gave up 3 bases, with 9 bases separating them. CDR3: CASSLSLYYNEQFF. In DNA, the CDR3 is TGTGCCAGCAGCTTGAGCCTCTACTACAATGAGCAGTTCTTC.

This clonotype was found many times. The gene calls are TRBV5-1 and TRBJ2-3, with D hard to call. The V gene lost 0 bases and the J gene lost 0 bases, with 8 bases spanning the gap. The CDR3 runs to 15 residues. In germline, CDR1 is SGHRS, CDR2 YFSETQ. CDR3 region: CASSLGISSTDTQYF. In DNA, the CDR3 is TGCGCCAGCAGCTTGGGAATATCTAGCACAGATACGCAGTATTTT.

This clonotype was seen a few times. V usage is TRBV6-4 and J usage is TRBJ2-2; no firm D call. This CDR3 is 13 amino acids long. CDR1 is MRHNA, CDR2 SNTAGT, per germline. The germline V and J ends were trimmed by 5 bases and 4 bases, with 8 bases remaining between them. The CDR3 reads CASSLTFTGELFF. The CDR3 nucleotides read TGTGCCAGCAGTTTGACTTTCACCGGGGAGCTGTTTTTT.